These T cell receptor beta chains were read from a single sample in a study of blood T cell repertoires in COVID-19. Some clones are missing from TCRdb's copy, which holds only in-frame ones; the method was immunoSEQ multiplex PCR. The sample includes some 180,000 clones, around 81% of them seen just once. Material for sequencing was peripheral blood. The receptor source for this set is a middle-aged woman with COVID-19, enrolled during active disease. Both conserved end residues are part of each CDR3. The D gene is left open where the match is weak. Size tells how often a clone was seen (once, few, many) or the class of an expanded clone, and some rows leave it out.

>NA|TRBD2|TRBJ2-1|TRBV2
CASSEEGLADNEQFF
TGTGCCAGCAGTGAAGAGGGACTAGCGGACAATGAGCAGTTCTTC
>NA|NA|TRBJ1-4|TRBV7-9
CASSLRTEKLFF
TGTGCCAGCAGCTTAAGGACAGAAAAACTGTTTTTT
>NA|NA|TRBJ2-1|TRBV7-3
CASSYGGLRGNEQFF
TGTGCCAGCAGCTACGGAGGCCTTAGAGGCAATGAGCAGTTCTTC
>NA|TRBD1|TRBJ1-1|TRBV28
CASSFWTGGDTEAFF
TGTGCCAGCAGTTTTTGGACAGGGGGTGACACTGAAGCTTTCTTT
>NA|TRBD2|TRBJ2-7|TRBV11-3
CASSSGLAGAHEQYF
TGTGCCAGCAGCTCGGGACTAGCGGGGGCCCACGAGCAGTACTTC
>once|NA|TRBJ1-4|TRBV4-1
CASSTLLNRQTNEKLFF
TGCGCCAGCAGCACCCTCTTAAACAGGCAAACTAATGAAAAACTGTTTTTT
>few|NA|TRBJ2-5|TRBV11-2
CASSLDRARVKTQYF
TGTGCCAGCAGCTTAGATCGGGCCAGGGTAAAGACCCAGTACTTC
>NA|NA|TRBJ1-5|TRBV20-1
CSASKGSNQPQHF
TGCAGTGCTAGTAAAGGGAGTAATCAGCCCCAGCATTTT
>NA|NA|TRBJ1-4|TRBV21-1
CASSKEPQGTATNEKLFF
TGTGCCAGCAGCAAAGAGCCCCAGGGCACCGCAACTAATGAAAAACTGTTTTTT
>NA|NA|TRBJ1-2|TRBV3-1/TRBV3-2
CASSRVGQYPYGYTF
TGTGCCAGCAGCCGAGTAGGACAGTACCCCTATGGCTACACCTTC
>NA|NA|TRBJ2-2|TRBV6-5
CASSRITTGELFF
TGTGCCAGCAGTCGAATAACAACCGGGGAGCTGTTTTTT
>NA|NA|TRBJ2-7|TRBV28
CASQASGISYEQYF
TGTGCCAGCCAGGCTTCAGGGATCTCCTACGAGCAGTACTTC
>NA|TRBD1|TRBJ1-2|TRBV19
CASSTRPGGSNGYTF
TGTGCCAGTAGTACCAGACCAGGGGGAAGCAATGGCTACACCTTC
>NA|TRBD1|TRBJ1-2|TRBV23-1
CASSQPKQGDYGYTF
TGCGCCAGCAGTCAACCGAAACAGGGGGACTATGGCTACACCTTC
>NA|NA|TRBJ1-5|TRBV4-2
CASSQGGRNSNQPQHF
TGTGCCAGCAGCCAGGGGGGACGGAATAGCAATCAGCCCCAGCATTTT